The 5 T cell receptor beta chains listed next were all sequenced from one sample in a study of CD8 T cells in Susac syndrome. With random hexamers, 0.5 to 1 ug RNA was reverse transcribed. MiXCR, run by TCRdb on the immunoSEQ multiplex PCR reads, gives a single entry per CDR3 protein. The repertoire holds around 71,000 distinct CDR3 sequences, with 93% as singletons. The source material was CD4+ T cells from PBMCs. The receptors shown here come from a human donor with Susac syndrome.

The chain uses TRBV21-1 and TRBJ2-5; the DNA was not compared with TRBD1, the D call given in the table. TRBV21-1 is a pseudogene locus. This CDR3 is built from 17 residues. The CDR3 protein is CASSSQKGTGVSETQYF. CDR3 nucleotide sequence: TGTGCCAGCAGCTCCCAAAAAGGGACAGGGGTGTCGGAGACCCAGTACTTC.

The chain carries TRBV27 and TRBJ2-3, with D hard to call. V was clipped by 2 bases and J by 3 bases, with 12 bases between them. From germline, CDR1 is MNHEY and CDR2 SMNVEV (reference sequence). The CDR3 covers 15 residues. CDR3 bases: TGTGCCAGCAGTTTAAGGGCAGGAGCTACAGATACGCAGTATTTT. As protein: CASSLRAGATDTQYF.

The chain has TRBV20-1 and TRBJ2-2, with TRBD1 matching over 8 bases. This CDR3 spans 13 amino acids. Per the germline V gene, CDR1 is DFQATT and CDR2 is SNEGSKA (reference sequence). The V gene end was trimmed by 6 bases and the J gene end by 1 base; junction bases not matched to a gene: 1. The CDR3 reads CSAGTGNTGELFF. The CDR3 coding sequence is TGCAGTGCAGGGACAGGGAACACCGGGGAGCTGTTTTTT.

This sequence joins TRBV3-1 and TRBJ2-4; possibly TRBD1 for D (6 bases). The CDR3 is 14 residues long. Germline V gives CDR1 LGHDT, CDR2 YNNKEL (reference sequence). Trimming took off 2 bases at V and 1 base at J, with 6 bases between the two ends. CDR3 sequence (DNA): TGTGCCAGCAGCCAACAGGGGGCCAAAAACATTCAGTACTTC. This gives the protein CASSQQGAKNIQYF.

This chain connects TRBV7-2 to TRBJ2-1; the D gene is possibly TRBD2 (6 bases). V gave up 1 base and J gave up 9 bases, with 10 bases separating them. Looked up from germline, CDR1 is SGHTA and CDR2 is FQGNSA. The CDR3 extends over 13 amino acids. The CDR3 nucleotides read TGTGCCAGCAGCTTAGTTAGAGCGGGTGAGCAGTTCTTC. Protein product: CASSLVRAGEQFF.